The rows below give T cell receptor beta chains drawn from one sample of a study of blood T cell repertoires in COVID-19. Sequencing was performed with immunoSEQ multiplex PCR; in TCRdb, only in-frame clones are kept and a portion is missing. The sample lists under 450,000 clones, 88% occurring once. Sequencing was performed on peripheral blood. The receptors were gathered from a woman in her fifties or sixties with COVID-19, enrolled during active disease. The CDR3 runs from the conserved cysteine through the conserved F or W. A D gene is named only where the DNA matches it firmly. Some rows mark clone size as missing; the rest say once, few, many or name a class of expanded clone.

-	TRBJ2-7	TRBV12-5	-	TGTGCTAGTGGTTTGGGCGGGGTTGACTACGAGCAGTACTTC	CASGLGGVDYEQYF
-	TRBJ1-2	TRBV7-9	-	TGTGCCAGCAGCTCAGACTTGGATGGCTACACCTTC	CASSSDLDGYTF
TRBD1	TRBJ1-4	TRBV5-8	-	TGTGCCAGCAAAGGACAGGGGGCCCGTGGACTGTTTTTT	CASKGQGARGLFF
TRBD1	TRBJ2-7	TRBV6-5	-	TGTGCCAGCAGCCTACCGACAGGGATCTTTCACGAGCAGTACTTC	CASSLPTGIFHEQYF
-	TRBJ1-1	TRBV3-1/TRBV3-2	-	TGTGCCAGCAGCCAAGATGAGGGTGGGGGGACTGAAGCTTTCTTT	CASSQDEGGGTEAFF
-	TRBJ2-4	TRBV7-6	-	TGTGCCAGCAGCTTACCCTCCTCGGGAAACATTCAGTACTTC	CASSLPSSGNIQYF
TRBD2	TRBJ2-7	TRBV24-1	-	TGTGCCACCGCAAATGGGGGAGGGGAGCAGTACTTC	CATANGGGEQYF
-	TRBJ1-4	TRBV5-1	-	TGCGCCAGCAGCCGCGCGGGTCAGTACAATGAAAAACTGTTTTTT	CASSRAGQYNEKLFF
-	TRBJ1-6	TRBV6-4	-	TGTGCCAGAGAAGACGGGGAGGGTAATTCACCCCTCCACTTT	CAREDGEGNSPLHF
-	TRBJ1-6	TRBV5-1	-	TGCGCCAGCAGCTATCGAGAGAATTCACCCCTCCACTTT	CASSYRENSPLHF
TRBD1	TRBJ2-3	TRBV2	-	TGTGCCAGCAGGGGCGGGACAGGAAACACAGATACGCAGTATTTT	CASRGGTGNTDTQYF
-	TRBJ1-1	TRBV6-1	-	TGTGCCAGCAGTGAAGTCGCCAGGAACACTGAAGCTTTCTTT	CASSEVARNTEAFF
-	TRBJ2-3	TRBV2	-	TGTGCCAGCAGCCTCGATGTCCGGACATATCGGGCAGATACGCAGTATTTT	CASSLDVRTYRADTQYF
-	TRBJ2-3	TRBV5-4	-	TGTGCCAGCAGCTTGGCCGGGGGGCTTTTCACAGATACGCAGTATTTT	CASSLAGGLFTDTQYF
-	TRBJ2-3	TRBV3-1/TRBV3-2	once	TGTGCCAGCAGCCAAGATCGCGGGGGCACAGATACGCAGTATTTT	CASSQDRGGTDTQYF
-	TRBJ2-7	TRBV2	-	TGTGCCAGCAAGGGGCTTTCCCTCTACGAGCAGTACTTC	CASKGLSLYEQYF
TRBD1	TRBJ1-2	TRBV5-8	-	TGTGCCAGCAGCCTGGGGGACAGACTTTATGGCTACACCTTC	CASSLGDRLYGYTF
-	TRBJ2-7	TRBV6-1	-	TGTGCCAGCAGTGAAGTAGCCGGGGACGAGCAGTACTTC	CASSEVAGDEQYF
TRBD1	TRBJ2-3	TRBV7-9	once	TGTGCCAGCAGCTCGTCGACAGGGAGCTCCGGCAGTCCGCAGTATTTT	CASSSSTGSSGSPQYF
-	TRBJ2-3	TRBV9	-	TGTGCCAGCAACCCTGACAGATACACAGATACGCAGTATTTT	CASNPDRYTDTQYF
TRBD2	TRBJ2-2	TRBV5-6	once	TGTGCCAGCAGCGGGACGGGACTAGCGGGGATAATCACCGGGGAGCTGTTTTTT	CASSGTGLAGIITGELFF
-	TRBJ1-2	TRBV9	-	TGTGCCAGCAGCCAATGGCACAGCTTTCTCTATGGCTACACCTTC	CASSQWHSFLYGYTF
TRBD1	TRBJ2-2	TRBV10-3	-	TGTGCCATCAGTGCCTCCGACAGGGGGAACACCGGGGAGCTGTTTTTT	CAISASDRGNTGELFF
-	TRBJ1-2	TRBV4-2	-	TGTGCCAGCAGCCAAGTCCCCGTGGGAGGGGACGGCTACACCTTC	CASSQVPVGGDGYTF
-	TRBJ2-1	TRBV6-5	few	TGTGCCAGCAGCCGGACAGTCTACAATGAGCAGTTCTTC	CASSRTVYNEQFF
-	TRBJ1-5	TRBV30	-	TGTGCCTGGAGTAAAGGGGGCAATCAGCCCCAGCATTTT	CAWSKGGNQPQHF
-	TRBJ1-1	TRBV7-9	once	TGTGCCAGCAGCACCCGCCAGGGGTTCGAAGCTTTCTTT	CASSTRQGFEAFF
-	TRBJ1-1	TRBV2	-	TGTGCCAGCAAGCGAGACCCAGGGCGGACAGAAGCTTTCTTT	CASKRDPGRTEAFF
TRBD1	TRBJ1-5	TRBV28	-	TGTGCCAGCAGAACAGGGGTTGGTCAGCCCCAGCATTTT	CASRTGVGQPQHF
-	TRBJ1-1	TRBV7-9	-	TGTGCCAGCAGCTTAGTTTTAACTGAAGCTTTCTTT	CASSLVLTEAFF
-	TRBJ2-3	TRBV6-5	-	TGTGCCAGCACTAGACAGGACTCTAGCACAGATACGCAGTATTTT	CASTRQDSSTDTQYF
-	TRBJ1-1	TRBV28	-	TGTGCCAGCAGTCTTCCGGCAGGGATGAGAACTGAAGCTTTCTTT	CASSLPAGMRTEAFF
-	TRBJ1-6	TRBV18	-	TGTGCCAGCTCACCACAAATTTTGAGTTCGGGTTCACCCCTCCACTTT	CASSPQILSSGSPLHF
TRBD2	TRBJ2-3	TRBV11-3	-	TGTGCCAGCAGCCCATCCAGACTAGCGGGGTTCACAGATACGCAGTATTTT	CASSPSRLAGFTDTQYF
-	TRBJ2-3	TRBV9	-	TGTGCCAGCAGCGATGGACCACGGGGTCCAAATACGCAGTATTTT	CASSDGPRGPNTQYF
TRBD1	TRBJ1-4	TRBV7-9	-	TGTGCCCATGGGAGACAGGGTAGTGAAAAACTGTTTTTT	CAHGRQGSEKLFF
-	TRBJ1-2	TRBV5-4	-	TGTGCCAGCAGCTTAAGTAGGACAACCTACGGCTACACCTTC	CASSLSRTTYGYTF